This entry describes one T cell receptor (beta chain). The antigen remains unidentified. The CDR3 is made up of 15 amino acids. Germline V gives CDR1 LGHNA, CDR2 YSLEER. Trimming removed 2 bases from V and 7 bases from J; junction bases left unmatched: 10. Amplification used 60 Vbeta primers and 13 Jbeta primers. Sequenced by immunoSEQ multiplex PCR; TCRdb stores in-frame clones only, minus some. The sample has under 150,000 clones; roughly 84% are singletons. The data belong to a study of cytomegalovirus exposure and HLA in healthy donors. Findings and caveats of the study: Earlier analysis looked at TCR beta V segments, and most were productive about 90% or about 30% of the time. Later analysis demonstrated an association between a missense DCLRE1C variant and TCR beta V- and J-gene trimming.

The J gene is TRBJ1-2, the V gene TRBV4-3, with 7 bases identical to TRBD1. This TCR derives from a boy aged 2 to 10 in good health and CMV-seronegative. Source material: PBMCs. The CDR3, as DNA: TGCGCCAGCAGCCAATCCGCAGGGGGGCACTCTGGCTACACCTTC. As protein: CASSQSAGGHSGYTF.